Below are 29 T cell receptor beta chains sequenced from a single sample in a study of a mutant IDH1 vaccine in newly diagnosed glioma. The antigens these receptors bind are not known. Produced via immunoSEQ multiplex PCR; TCRdb's table is partial and in-frame only. The sample consists of about 22,000 clones, roughly 90% of them appearing once. The time point was: week 11, during vaccination. A single vaccine dose contained 300 ug of mutant IDH1 20-mer peptide, and topical imiquimod was used with it. Material: PBMCs, obtained from a glioma patient whose treatment included an IDH1 peptide vaccine. The receptors come from a woman aged 40 to 55 with glioma.

This clone was seen just once. The chain is built from TRBV7-2 and TRBJ2-5; D is possibly TRBD2 (7 bases). The CDR3 has 14 residues. CDR1 is SGHTA, CDR2 FQGNSA, per germline. V gave up 0 bases and J gave up 5 bases, with 10 bases separating them. CDR3 sequence: CASSLAGGPETQYF. The CDR3 DNA reads as TGTGCCAGCAGCTTAGCGGGGGGGCCGGAGACCCAGTACTTC.

This clone was found once. The chain links TRBV10-1 to TRBJ2-7, with a weak D call TRBD1 (6 bases). The CDR3 totals 15 residues. The V end lost 1 base, the J end lost 4 bases, and 14 bases lay between the germline ends. CDR1 is WNHNN, CDR2 SYGVQD, per germline (reference sequence). The DNA of the CDR3 is TGCGCCAGCAGTGAGTTTGGGAAGACAGGTTACGAGCAGTACTTC. It encodes CASSEFGKTGYEQYF.

V and J are TRBV18 and TRBJ1-6; D ambiguous. Germline V gene sequence: CDR1 KGHSH, CDR2 LQKENI. Trimming shortened V by 2 bases and J by 6 bases, and 14 bases separated the two germline ends. CDR3 length: 16 residues. Written as DNA, the CDR3 is TGTGCCAGCTCACCAAGGATGGGAAAGGTTAATTCACCCCTCCACTTT. It codes for CASSPRMGKVNSPLHF.

The chain recombines TRBV4-1 with TRBJ2-7; D may be TRBD2 (5 bases). Germline assignment: CDR1 MGHRA and CDR2 YSYEKL. V was cut by 1 base and J by 1 base, with 11 bases left in between. The CDR3 length is 15 residues. The CDR3 loop reads CASSQAVGDSYEQYF. For the CDR3, the DNA is TGCGCCAGCAGCCAAGCTGTCGGGGATTCCTACGAGCAGTACTTC.

This chain joins TRBV4-1 and TRBJ2-1; 10 nucleotides agree with TRBD1. V lost 4 bases to trimming and J lost 4 bases; unmatched junction nucleotides: 13. The germline gives CDR1 MGHRA, CDR2 YSYEKL. The CDR3 totals 18 residues. The CDR3 loop is CASSLIVTGGREYNEQFF. The CDR3 bases are TGCGCCAGCAGCCTGATCGTGACAGGGGGCCGGGAATACAATGAGCAGTTCTTC.

The chain joins TRBV11-2 to TRBJ2-5, with unresolved D. The CDR3 has 14 amino acids. Germline CDR1 SGHAT, CDR2 FQNNGV. The V end lost 2 bases, the J end lost 7 bases, and 14 bases lay between the germline ends. The CDR3 protein is CASSLTTPGGTQYF. In nucleotides, the CDR3 is TGTGCCAGCAGCTTAACTACCCCGGGTGGGACCCAGTACTTC.

The chain carries TRBV5-1 and TRBJ2-7; possibly TRBD1 for D (5 bases). The CDR3 loop spans 14 amino acids. From germline, CDR1 is SGHRS and CDR2 YFSETQ. Trimming shortened V by 5 bases and J by 4 bases, and 16 bases separated the two germline ends. CDR3 amino acids: CASSNPSGSYEQYF. Here the CDR3 DNA reads TGCGCCAGCAGTAATCCCTCAGGGTCTTACGAGCAGTACTTC.

The V gene is TRBV30, the J gene TRBJ1-5; D gene ambiguous. Germline CDR1 is GTSNPN and CDR2 is SVGIG (reference sequence). CDR3 length: 15 residues. The V gene lost 2 bases and the J gene lost 6 bases, with 17 bases spanning the gap. The chain's CDR3 is CAWSLGTSRSQPQHF. The CDR3 coding sequence is TGTGCCTGGAGTCTGGGAACTTCGCGAAGTCAGCCCCAGCATTTT.

This clone was recorded once. V usage is TRBV7-2 and J usage is TRBJ2-5; TRBD2 matches at 9 bases. The CDR3 totals 16 residues. With V trimmed by 7 bases and J by 5 bases, 14 bases remained unmatched. Germline V lookup: CDR1 SGHTA, CDR2 FQGNSA. CDR3 sequence (DNA): TGTGCCAGCACCCAGTCTGGGCGGGGGGGCCGTGAGACCCAGTACTTC. This translates into CASTQSGRGGRETQYF.

The chain has TRBV4-1 and TRBJ2-5; TRBD1 agrees at 9 bases. CDR1 and CDR2 (germline): MGHRA, YSYEKL. V lost 3 bases to trimming and J lost 5 bases; unmatched junction nucleotides: 7. The CDR3 has 15 residues. The CDR3 protein is CASSQAGTGRETQYF. In DNA form, the CDR3 reads TGCGCCAGCAGCCAGGCTGGGACAGGGAGGGAGACCCAGTACTTC.

The chain employs TRBV30 and TRBJ2-5; D is unresolved. V gave up 0 bases and J gave up 13 bases, with 12 bases separating them. CDR1 GTSNPN and CDR2 SVGIG come from the germline V gene (reference sequence). This CDR3 is 11 amino acids long. The CDR3 nucleotides are TGTGCCTGGAGTGTCGGCCGCCGCTTGTACTTC. Translating it yields CAWSVGRRLYF.

V gene TRBV7-2 combines with J gene TRBJ1-6; D possibly corresponds to TRBD1 (5 bases). This CDR3 spans 16 amino acids. Germline CDR1 SGHTA, CDR2 FQGNSA. V was trimmed by 2 bases and J by 6 bases, leaving 14 bases between them. The CDR3: CASSLRRGVLNSPLHF. CDR3 coding DNA: TGTGCCAGCAGCTTAAGGAGGGGAGTCCTTAATTCACCCCTCCACTTT.

The genes are TRBV10-3 and TRBJ1-1; no firm D call. Germline CDR1 reads ENHRY; CDR2 reads SYGVKD. The CDR3 loop spans 13 amino acids. V gave up 0 bases and J gave up 1 base, with 3 bases separating them. This chain's CDR3 is CAISESGNTEAFF. In nucleotides, the CDR3 is TGTGCCATCAGTGAGTCAGGGAACACTGAAGCTTTCTTT.

In nucleotides, the CDR3 is TGTGCCAGCAGCGCCCCGGGGCAAGGAAACACCATATATTTT. This encodes CASSAPGQGNTIYF. The V gene is TRBV6-6, the J gene TRBJ1-3; possibly TRBD1 for D (5 bases). The CDR3 loop spans 14 amino acids. Per the germline V gene, CDR1 is MNHNY and CDR2 is SVGAGI (reference sequence). Between the trimmed V and J ends, which lost 6 bases and 4 bases, there was a span of 13 bases.

V and J are TRBV7-2 and TRBJ1-4, with D perhaps matching TRBD1 (5 bases). The V and J ends lost 5 bases and 7 bases respectively, with 14 bases between them. Germline CDR1 reads SGHTA; CDR2 reads FQGNSA. The CDR3 is made up of 14 amino acids. The CDR3 here is CASSLQPGGEKLFF. In DNA form, the CDR3 reads TGTGCCAGCAGCCTACAGCCTGGGGGTGAAAAACTGTTTTTT.

The rearrangement joins TRBV6-5 to TRBJ2-5; 13 nucleotides match TRBD2. Germline CDR1 reads MNHEY; CDR2 reads SVGAGI. The CDR3 loop spans 14 amino acids. The J segment lost 9 bases and the V segment lost 6 bases, leaving 7 bases of the junction unmatched. The CDR3 DNA follows: TGTGCCAGCAGCCCCCTTACTAGCGGGGGGGCCCAGTACTTC. Protein product: CASSPLTSGGAQYF.

The CDR3 is CASGQAVESQPQHF. The CDR3 bases are TGTGCCAGCGGGCAGGCAGTAGAGAGTCAGCCCCAGCATTTT. V and J are TRBV2 and TRBJ1-5; D unresolved. Trimming left V 8 bases short and J 6 bases short, with 17 bases between. Germline V gene sequence: CDR1 SNHLY, CDR2 FYNNEI. The CDR3 totals 14 residues.

This clone showed up just a few times. DNA for the CDR3: TGCAGCGTTGAGGGGGACAGGACTCCCAATGAGCAGTTCTTC. Its translation is CSVEGDRTPNEQFF. The V and J genes are TRBV29-1 and TRBJ2-1, with 8 bases identical to TRBD1. CDR3 length: 14 residues. V shed 3 bases, J shed 6 bases, and the junction held 7 bases outside the gene matches. Germline CDR1 is SQVTM and CDR2 is ANQGSEA.

J is TRBJ1-2 and V is TRBV6-1, with a tentative D call TRBD1 (6 bases). Trimming shortened V by 1 base and J by 4 bases, and 13 bases separated the two germline ends. The length of the CDR3 is 15 residues. Germline CDR1 and CDR2: MNHNS and SASEGT. CDR3: CASSEGHSGAYGYTF. CDR3 DNA: TGTGCCAGCAGTGAAGGACACTCAGGGGCCTATGGCTACACCTTC.

This rearrangement joins TRBV7-8 to TRBJ2-1; TRBD2 agrees at 12 bases. V lost 1 base and J lost 6; bases outside the gene matches: 10. The CDR3 extends over 18 amino acids. CDR1 and CDR2 from the germline V gene are SGHVS and FQNEAQ. CDR3 region: CASSLESLAGGPRNEQFF. CDR3 nucleotide sequence: TGTGCCAGCAGCTTAGAATCCCTAGCGGGAGGGCCCCGCAATGAGCAGTTCTTC.

This chain uses TRBV7-2 with TRBJ1-2; D is ambiguous. This CDR3 contains 11 residues. V lost 6 bases and J lost 4, with 6 bases in between. Germline CDR1 reads SGHTA; CDR2 reads FQGNSA. The CDR3 coding sequence is TGTGCCAGCAGACTGATCTATGGCTACACCTTC. Translating it yields CASRLIYGYTF.

This chain uses TRBV20-1 with TRBJ2-5; D possibly corresponds to TRBD1 (6 bases). Germline V gene data show CDR1 as DFQATT and CDR2 as SNEGSKA (reference sequence). The CDR3 covers 11 residues. Trimming removed 3 bases from V and 5 bases from J, with 7 bases in between. CDR3 sequence reads: CSASTGETQYF. The CDR3, as DNA: TGCAGTGCTAGCACAGGGGAGACCCAGTACTTC.

The chain has TRBV5-5 and TRBJ1-2; perhaps TRBD1 as D (5 bases). Trimming pared 1 base from V and 4 bases from J, leaving 8 bases between. This CDR3 contains 13 residues. Looked up from germline, CDR1 is SGHKS and CDR2 is YYEKEE (reference sequence). CDR3 sequence reads: CASSLQGAYGYTF. CDR3 DNA: TGTGCCAGCAGCTTGCAGGGTGCCTATGGCTACACCTTC.

The chain links TRBV2 to TRBJ1-1; no clear D. V gave up 7 bases and J gave up 5 bases, with 14 bases separating them. Germline values: CDR1 SNHLY, CDR2 FYNNEI. The CDR3 is made up of 13 amino acids. The CDR3 loop is CASNRRERTEAFF. CDR3 bases: TGTGCCAGCAACAGAAGGGAACGGACTGAAGCTTTCTTT. Full variable domain (rest looked up from reference TRBV2 and TRBJ1-1): EPEVTQTPSHQVTQMGQEVILRCVPISNHLYFYWYRQILGQKVEFLVSFYNNEISEKSEIFDDQFSVERPDGSNFTLKIRSTKLEDSAMYFCASNRRERTEAFFGQGTRLTVV.

This chain connects TRBV7-2 to TRBJ1-1; no definite D call. CDR1 is SGHTA and CDR2 is FQGNSA in the germline V gene. The CDR3 contains 15 residues. V lost 1 base and J lost 1, with 10 bases in between. The CDR3 here is CASSLVFPENTEAFF. The CDR3, as DNA: TGTGCCAGCAGCTTAGTCTTTCCAGAGAACACTGAAGCTTTCTTT.

This chain uses TRBV10-3 with TRBJ2-7, with D perhaps assigned TRBD1 or TRBD2 (6 bases each). V shed 4 bases and J shed 7 bases, with 14 bases lying between them. Per the germline V gene, CDR1 is ENHRY and CDR2 is SYGVKD. The CDR3 is 13 residues long. The CDR3 DNA sequence: TGTGCCATCAGTGCGGGGGCCGGAGAAGAGCAGTACTTC. Residues: CAISAGAGEEQYF.

CDR3 DNA sequence: TGTGCCAGCAGGTTCCGAGGGTCTGGAAACACCATATATTTT. Protein product: CASRFRGSGNTIYF. The chain links TRBV6-5 to TRBJ1-3; no clear D. The CDR3 is 14 residues long. V lost 6 bases, J lost 1 base, and 10 bases lay in between. The V gene's germline CDR1 is MNHEY and CDR2 SVGAGI.

The rearrangement joins TRBV15 to TRBJ1-5; no clear D gene. CDR1 LNHNV and CDR2 YYDKDF come from the germline V gene (reference sequence). The CDR3 runs to 16 residues. Trimming cost V 0 bases and J 4 bases, with 13 bases left between them. The CDR3 nucleotides are TGTGCCACCAGCAGAGATATGTCGGGTCGGAATCAGCCCCAGCATTTT. Its translation: CATSRDMSGRNQPQHF.

This clone was recorded only once. The chain employs TRBV7-9 and TRBJ1-1, with D unclear. Germline CDR1 reads SEHNR; CDR2 reads FQNEAQ (reference sequence). The CDR3 consists of 13 residues. The germline V and J ends were trimmed by 5 bases and 0 bases, with 7 bases remaining between them. As DNA, the CDR3 is TGTGCCAGCAGCGTACAGATGAACACTGAAGCTTTCTTT. Translation gives CASSVQMNTEAFF.